This entry concerns a single T cell receptor (beta chain). The data were obtained in a study of T-cell memory formation after mild COVID-19. Trimming removed 7 bases at V and 0 bases at J, with 12 bases between. This CDR3 contains 14 residues. TCRdb passed the 5' RACE reads through MiXCR, listing each CDR3 protein once. The data hold approximately 450,000 distinct CDR3 sequences, with approximately 18% observed a single time. The sequenced sample was PBMCs or a T cell subset sorted from them (not recorded which). The clonotype comes from an adult woman who had mild COVID-19 (a few samples of this study predate the infection). Cell type and time point are not known. The V and J genes are TRBV12-3 or TRBV12-4 and TRBJ1-1; D remains unclear. The CDR3 sequence: CASTHAYMNTEAFF. The CDR3 DNA reads TGTGCCAGCACCCACGCCTACATGAACACTGAAGCTTTCTTT.